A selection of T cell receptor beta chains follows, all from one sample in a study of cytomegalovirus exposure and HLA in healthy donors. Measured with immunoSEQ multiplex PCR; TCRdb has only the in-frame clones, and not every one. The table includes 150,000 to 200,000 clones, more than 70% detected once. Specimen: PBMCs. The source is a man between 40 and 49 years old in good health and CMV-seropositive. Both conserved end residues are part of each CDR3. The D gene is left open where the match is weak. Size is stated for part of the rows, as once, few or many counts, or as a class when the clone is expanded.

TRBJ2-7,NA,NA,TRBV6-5,CASSYAESSYEQYF,TGTGCCAGCAGTTACGCGGAGAGCTCCTACGAGCAGTACTTC
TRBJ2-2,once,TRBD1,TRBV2,CASSTRDRNTGELFF,TGTGCCAGCAGTACCCGGGACAGGAACACCGGGGAGCTGTTTTTT
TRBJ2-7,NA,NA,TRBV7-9,CASSLTPRVVPSEQYF,TGTGCCAGCAGCTTGACCCCCCGGGTCGTGCCTTCCGAGCAGTACTTC
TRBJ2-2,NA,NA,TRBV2,CASSAYRVGELFF,TGTGCCAGCAGTGCCTACAGGGTCGGGGAGCTGTTTTTT
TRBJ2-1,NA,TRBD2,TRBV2,CASSPNSGSYNEQFF,TGTGCCAGCAGTCCAAATAGCGGGAGCTACAATGAGCAGTTCTTC
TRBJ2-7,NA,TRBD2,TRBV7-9,CASSSPIAGDSYEQYF,TGTGCCAGCAGCTCGCCAATAGCGGGAGACTCCTACGAGCAGTACTTC
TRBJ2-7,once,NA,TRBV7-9,CASSRPSSYEQYF,TGTGCCAGCAGCCGTCCGAGCTCCTACGAGCAGTACTTC
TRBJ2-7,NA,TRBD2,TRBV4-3,CASSQGLAGGYEQYF,TGCGCCAGCAGCCAAGGACTAGCGGGTGGGTACGAGCAGTACTTC
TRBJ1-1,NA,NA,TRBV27,CASSPPFAGSEAFF,TGTGCCAGCAGCCCCCCCTTCGCGGGATCTGAAGCTTTCTTT
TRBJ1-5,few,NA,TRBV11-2,CASSFSGAGQPQHF,TGTGCCAGCAGCTTTTCTGGGGCAGGTCAGCCCCAGCATTTT
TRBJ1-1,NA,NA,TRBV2,CASSGALGRSDTEAFF,TGTGCCAGCAGTGGGGCCTTAGGTAGGTCGGACACTGAAGCTTTCTTT
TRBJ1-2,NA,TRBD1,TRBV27,CASRETGTGENYGYTF,TGTGCCAGCAGGGAAACCGGGACAGGGGAAAACTATGGCTACACCTTC
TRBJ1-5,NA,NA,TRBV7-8,CASSIRPGGNQPQHF,TGTGCCAGCAGCATCCGTCCCGGGGGAAATCAGCCCCAGCATTTT